This T cell receptor (beta chain) was found in a study of T cells expressing NK-cell markers. For the study at large: Obtained from sorted CD3+CD56+NKG2C+, CD3+CD56+NKG2C- and CD3+CD56-NKG2C+ T cells were the TCR beta repertoires. Whole-study findings and limits: Whether the expanded NKG2C+ T cell clones recognized HCMV remained unclear.

TCRdb reanalyzed the 5' RACE reads and collapses them to one entry per CDR3 protein, without DNA. The sample table sets out 300,000 to 450,000 distinct CDR3 sequences. Of note for this clonotype: Its target is not known.

From germline, CDR1 is SEHNR and CDR2 FQNEAQ (reference sequence). The CDR3 loop spans 14 amino acids. The clonotype originates from a man aged 18-75 years in good health. The specimen was blood T cells: a sorted CD56 or NKG2C T cell subset, CD4+ or CD8+ T cells, or bulk PBMC T cells (not recorded which). The V gene is TRBV7-9, the J gene TRBJ2-7; absent DNA, TCRdb's TRBD1 call cannot be checked. CDR3 residues: CASRPSGSSYEQYF.